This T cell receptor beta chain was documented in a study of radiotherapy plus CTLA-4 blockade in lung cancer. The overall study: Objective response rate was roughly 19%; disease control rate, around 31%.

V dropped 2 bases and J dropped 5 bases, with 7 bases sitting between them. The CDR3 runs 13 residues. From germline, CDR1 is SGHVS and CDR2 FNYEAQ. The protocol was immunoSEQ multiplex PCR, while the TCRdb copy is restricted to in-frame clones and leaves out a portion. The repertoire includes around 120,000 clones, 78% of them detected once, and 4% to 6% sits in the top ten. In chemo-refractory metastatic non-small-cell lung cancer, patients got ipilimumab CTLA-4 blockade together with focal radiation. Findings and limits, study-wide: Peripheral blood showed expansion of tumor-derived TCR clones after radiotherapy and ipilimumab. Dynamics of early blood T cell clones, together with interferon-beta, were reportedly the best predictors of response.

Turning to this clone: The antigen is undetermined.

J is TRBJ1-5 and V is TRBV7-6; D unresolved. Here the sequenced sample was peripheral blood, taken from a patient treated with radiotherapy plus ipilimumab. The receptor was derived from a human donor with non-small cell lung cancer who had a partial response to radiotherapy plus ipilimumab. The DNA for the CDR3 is TGTGCCAGCAGCTTATCCCGGGATCAGCCCCAGCATTTT. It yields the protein CASSLSRDQPQHF.